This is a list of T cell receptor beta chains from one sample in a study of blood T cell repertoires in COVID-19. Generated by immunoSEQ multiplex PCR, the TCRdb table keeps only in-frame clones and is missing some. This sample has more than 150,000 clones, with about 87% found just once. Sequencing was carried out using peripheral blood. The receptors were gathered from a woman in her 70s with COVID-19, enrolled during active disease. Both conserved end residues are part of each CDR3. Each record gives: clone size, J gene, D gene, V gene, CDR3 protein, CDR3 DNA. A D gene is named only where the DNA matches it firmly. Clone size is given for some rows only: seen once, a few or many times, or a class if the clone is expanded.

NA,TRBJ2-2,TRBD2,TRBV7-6,CASSPGTIGGELFF,TGTGCCAGCAGCCCAGGGACTATAGGTGGGGAGCTGTTTTTT
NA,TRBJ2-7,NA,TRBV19,CASSNRGYEQYF,TGTGCCAGTAGTAACCGCGGCTACGAGCAGTACTTC
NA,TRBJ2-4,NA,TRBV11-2,CASSYGLLAKNIQYF,TGTGCCAGCAGCTACGGACTTCTAGCCAAAAACATTCAGTACTTC
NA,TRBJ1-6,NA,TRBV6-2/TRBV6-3,CASSYLIGQPGDSPLHF,TGTGCCAGCAGTTATCTCATTGGACAGCCCGGGGATTCACCCCTCCACTTT
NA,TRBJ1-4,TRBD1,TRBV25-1,CASSEIGQGREKLFF,TGTGCCAGCAGTGAAATAGGACAGGGACGTGAAAAACTGTTTTTT
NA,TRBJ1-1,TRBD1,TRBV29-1,CSVAGTGGASAFF,TGCAGCGTTGCAGGGACAGGGGGCGCCTCGGCTTTCTTT
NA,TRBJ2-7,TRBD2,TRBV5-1,CASSRGTSSREQYF,TGCGCCAGCAGCAGGGGGACTAGCTCACGGGAGCAGTACTTC
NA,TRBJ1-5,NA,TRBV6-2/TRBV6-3,CASSYRTGGSNQPQHF,TGTGCCAGCAGTTACAGAACAGGCGGAAGCAATCAGCCCCAGCATTTT
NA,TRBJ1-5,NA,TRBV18,CASSPATEGPQHF,TGTGCCAGCTCACCAGCCACCGAGGGGCCCCAGCATTTT
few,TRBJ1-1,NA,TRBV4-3,CASSQDQSGVTEAFF,TGCGCCAGCAGCCAAGATCAGTCAGGGGTGACTGAAGCTTTCTTT
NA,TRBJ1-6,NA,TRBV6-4,CASSVVHSNSPLHF,TGTGCCAGCAGTGTGGTCCACAGCAATTCACCCCTCCACTTT
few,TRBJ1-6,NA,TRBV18,CASSRATGSESNSPLHF,TGTGCCAGCTCGCGAGCGACAGGTTCGGAAAGTAATTCACCCCTCCACTTT
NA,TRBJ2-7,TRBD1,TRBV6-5,CASTRQGLPYEQYF,TGTGCCAGCACTAGACAGGGTTTGCCCTACGAGCAGTACTTC
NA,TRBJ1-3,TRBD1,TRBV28,CASSPRDRVGNTIYF,TGTGCCAGCAGTCCACGGGACAGAGTGGGAAACACCATATATTTT
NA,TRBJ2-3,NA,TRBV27,CASRTGRPDTQYF,TGTGCCAGCAGAACAGGCAGGCCTGATACGCAGTATTTT
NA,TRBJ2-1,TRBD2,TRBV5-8,CASSLGTSGSRSEQFF,TGTGCCAGCAGCTTAGGGACTAGCGGGAGTAGGAGTGAGCAGTTCTTC
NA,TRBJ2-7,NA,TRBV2,CASSEFGVDEQYF,TGTGCCAGCAGTGAATTCGGAGTCGACGAGCAGTACTTC
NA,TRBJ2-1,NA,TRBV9,CASSAAGNEQFF,TGTGCCAGCAGCGCTGCGGGGAATGAGCAGTTCTTC
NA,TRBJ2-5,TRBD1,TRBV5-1,CASSLGDSNQETQYF,TGCGCCAGCAGCTTGGGGGACAGCAACCAAGAGACCCAGTACTTC
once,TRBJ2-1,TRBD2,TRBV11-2,CASSLDPGLAHEQFF,TGTGCCAGCAGCTTAGACCCCGGACTAGCCCATGAGCAGTTCTTC
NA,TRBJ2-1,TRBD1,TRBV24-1,CATSARTGGHEQFF,TGTGCCACCAGTGCCAGGACAGGGGGCCATGAGCAGTTCTTC
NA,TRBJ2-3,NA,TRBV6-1,CASSERQGSRDTQYF,TGTGCCAGCAGTGAAAGGCAGGGGTCCAGAGATACGCAGTATTTT
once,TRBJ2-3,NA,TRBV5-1,CASSLQGTDTQYF,TGCGCCAGCAGCTTGCAGGGAACAGATACGCAGTATTTT
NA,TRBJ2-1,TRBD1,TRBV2,CASTRDSNEQFF,TGTGCCAGCACCCGGGACAGCAATGAGCAGTTCTTC
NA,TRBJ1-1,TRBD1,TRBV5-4,CASKGALGTEAFF,TGTGCCAGCAAGGGGGCCTTGGGCACTGAAGCTTTCTTT
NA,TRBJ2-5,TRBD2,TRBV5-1,CASSLMPSGRKETQYF,TGCGCCAGCAGCTTGATGCCTAGCGGGAGGAAAGAGACCCAGTACTTC
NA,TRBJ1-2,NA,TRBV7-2,CASSPPDGYTF,TGTGCCAGCAGCCCCCCGGATGGCTACACCTTC
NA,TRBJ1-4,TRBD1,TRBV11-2,CASSRRQGGTEKLFF,TGTGCCAGCAGCCGCCGACAGGGGGGGACGGAAAAACTGTTTTTT
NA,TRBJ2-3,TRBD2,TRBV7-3,CASSWGLAYGDTQYF,TGTGCCAGCAGCTGGGGACTAGCCTACGGGGATACGCAGTATTTT
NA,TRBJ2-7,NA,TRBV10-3,CAISESRTVMPYEQYF,TGTGCCATCAGTGAGTCGAGGACAGTAATGCCCTACGAGCAGTACTTC
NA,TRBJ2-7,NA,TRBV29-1,CSVEGGTYEQYF,TGCAGCGTTGAGGGGGGAACCTACGAGCAGTACTTC
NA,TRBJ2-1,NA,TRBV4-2,CASSHNSENEQFF,TGTGCCAGCAGCCACAACAGTGAAAATGAGCAGTTCTTC
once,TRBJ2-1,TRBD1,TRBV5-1,CASSSGTGWPTYNEQFF,TGCGCCAGCAGCTCCGGGACAGGGTGGCCAACCTACAATGAGCAGTTCTTC
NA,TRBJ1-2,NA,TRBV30,CAWSPARGGNYGYTF,TGTGCCTGGAGCCCTGCCAGGGGAGGGAACTATGGCTACACCTTC
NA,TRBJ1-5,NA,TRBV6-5,CASRTSSNQPQHF,TGTGCCAGCCGGACATCTAGCAATCAGCCCCAGCATTTT
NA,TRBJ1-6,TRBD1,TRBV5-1,CASSPDRGQSPLHF,TGCGCCAGCAGCCCGGACAGGGGCCAGTCACCCCTCCACTTT
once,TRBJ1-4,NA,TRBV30,CAWSVRGKLFF,TGTGCCTGGAGTGTACGGGGAAAACTGTTTTTT
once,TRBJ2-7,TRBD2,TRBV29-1,CSIGPSGSYEQYF,TGCAGCATTGGCCCTAGCGGCTCCTACGAGCAGTACTTC
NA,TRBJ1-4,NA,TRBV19,CASTELRGEKLFF,TGTGCCAGTACCGAACTTAGGGGGGAAAAACTGTTTTTT
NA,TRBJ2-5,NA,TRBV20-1,CSASSEDRETQYF,TGCAGTGCTAGTTCTGAGGATCGGGAGACCCAGTACTTC
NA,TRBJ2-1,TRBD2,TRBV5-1,CASSVSGKSSYNEQFF,TGCGCCAGCAGCGTTAGCGGGAAGAGCTCCTACAATGAGCAGTTCTTC
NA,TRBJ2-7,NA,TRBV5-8,CASSLGGHEQYF,TGTGCCAGCAGCTTGGGTGGCCACGAGCAGTACTTC
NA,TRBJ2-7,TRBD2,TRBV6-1,CASSEFVGVGGSYEQYF,TGTGCCAGCAGTGAATTTGTGGGCGTCGGCGGGAGCTACGAGCAGTACTTC
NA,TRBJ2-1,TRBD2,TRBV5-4,CASSLALAGVGFF,TGTGCCAGCAGCTTGGCACTAGCGGGAGTCGGGTTCTTC
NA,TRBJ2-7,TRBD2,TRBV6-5,CASSISGRAFYEQYF,TGTGCCAGCAGCATTAGCGGGAGGGCCTTTTACGAGCAGTACTTC
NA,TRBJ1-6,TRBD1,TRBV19,CASSTDRGNSPLHF,TGTGCCAGTAGTACCGACAGGGGGAATTCACCCCTCCACTTT
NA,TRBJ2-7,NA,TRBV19,CASSITGRVYEQYF,TGTGCCAGTAGTATAACCGGGAGAGTGTACGAGCAGTACTTC
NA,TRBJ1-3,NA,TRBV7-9,CVGGATGNTIYF,TGTGTAGGAGGGGCAACTGGAAACACCATATATTTT
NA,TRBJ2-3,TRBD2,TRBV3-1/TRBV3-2,CASSQGTSGRTDTQYF,TGTGCCAGCAGCCAGGGGACTAGCGGTCGCACAGATACGCAGTATTTT